This T cell receptor beta chain was identified during a study of blood T cell repertoires in COVID-19. Per germline, CDR1 ENHRY and CDR2 SYGVKD. The CDR3 has 13 amino acids. The trim removed 3 bases at V and 11 bases at J, leaving 8 bases unmatched. This clone was found a few times. Method: immunoSEQ multiplex PCR; TCRdb's copy keeps in-frame clones and lacks some. This table holds hundreds of thousands of clones, 86% found once. Seattle patients were enrolled while actively infected and followed longitudinally. This sequence was found in a woman in her sixties or seventies with COVID-19, enrolled during active disease. The sample consisted of peripheral blood. The rearrangement joins TRBV10-3 to TRBJ1-1; TRBD1 aligns across 8 bases. The CDR3 loop reads CAISDPDREGAFF. The CDR3 DNA reads TGTGCCATCAGTGACCCGGACAGGGAGGGCGCTTTCTTT.